The 25 T cell receptor beta chains given below trace back to one sample, sequenced in a study of OX40 agonist ivuxolimab in advanced cancers. Only in-frame clones appear in the TCRdb table, and some are missing; sequencing was by immunoSEQ multiplex PCR. The sample carries about 13,000 clones, 80% recorded once. Material: CD4+ or CD8+ T cells sorted from blood, obtained in a trial of the OX40 agonist ivuxolimab. These receptors all stem from an adult with an advanced solid tumor such as melanoma, head and neck, liver or kidney cancer.

The chain couples TRBV9 to TRBJ2-7; tentatively, D is TRBD2 (7 bases). Germline V CDR1 and CDR2: SGDLS, YYNGEE. There are 15 residues in the CDR3. Between the trimmed V and J ends, which lost 4 bases and 4 bases, there was a span of 18 bases. For the CDR3, the DNA is TGTGCCAGCAGCTCCAGTGGGGGGGGGCGTTACGAGCAGTACTTC. It yields the protein CASSSSGGGRYEQYF.

The gene calls are TRBV5-1 and TRBJ1-2, with D possibly being TRBD1 (6 bases). The CDR3 totals 15 residues. Germline V gene data show CDR1 as SGHRS and CDR2 as YFSETQ. V gave up 0 bases and J gave up 2 bases, with 11 bases separating them. This chain's CDR3 is CASSLDWGANYGYTF. The CDR3 DNA is TGCGCCAGCAGCTTGGATTGGGGGGCCAACTATGGCTACACCTTC. Full variable domain (remainder filled in from reference TRBV5-1 and TRBJ1-2): KAGVTQTPRYLIKTRGQQVTLSCSPISGHRSVSWYQQTPGQGLQFLFEYFSETQRNKGNFPGRFSGRQFSNSRSEMNVSTLELGDSALYLCASSLDWGANYGYTFGSGTRLTVV.

The chain carries TRBV2 and TRBJ1-4, with D possibly TRBD1 on 5 matching bases. The V gene lost 8 bases and the J gene lost 7 bases, with 11 bases spanning the gap. CDR1 and CDR2 from the germline V gene are SNHLY and FYNNEI. CDR3 length equals 12 residues. The CDR3 bases are TGTGCCAGCTTGGGGACCGGTGAAAAACTGTTTTTT. It yields the protein CASLGTGEKLFF.

The J gene is TRBJ2-1, the V gene TRBV7-6; 10 bases match TRBD1. The CDR3 runs to 16 residues. Germline CDR1 SGHVS, CDR2 FNYEAQ. After removal of 0 bases from V and 7 bases from J, the junction contained 6 bases not matched to a gene. The CDR3 sequence: CASSLAPRTGGNEQFF. As DNA, the CDR3 is TGTGCCAGCAGCTTAGCCCCGAGGACAGGGGGAAATGAGCAGTTCTTC. Full variable domain (remainder filled in from reference TRBV7-6 and TRBJ2-1): GAGVSQSPRYKVTKRGQDVALRCDPISGHVSLYWYRQALGQGPEFLTYFNYEAQQDKSGLPNDRFSAERPEGSISTLTIQRTEQRDSAMYRCASSLAPRTGGNEQFFGPGTRLTVL.

The rearrangement uses TRBV5-5 and TRBJ1-1; D uncertain. Germline CDR1 reads SGHKS; CDR2 reads YYEKEE (reference sequence). V was cut by 1 base and J by 4 bases, with 11 bases left in between. The CDR3 sequence is 14 residues long. The CDR3 loop reads CASSLWVGGTEAFF. The CDR3 nucleotides are TGTGCCAGCAGCTTGTGGGTGGGAGGCACTGAAGCTTTCTTT. Using reference TRBV5-5 and TRBJ1-1 for the parts outside the CDR3, the full variable domain is DAGVTQSPTHLIKTRGQQVTLRCSPISGHKSVSWYQQVLGQGPQFIFQYYEKEERGRGNFPDRFSARQFPNYSSELNVNALLLGDSALYLCASSLWVGGTEAFFGQGTRLTVV.

The genes are TRBV25-1 and TRBJ1-5; 7 bases are a match to TRBD1. The CDR3 has 14 residues. Germline values: CDR1 MGHDK, CDR2 SYGVNS. The V segment lost 5 bases and the J segment 4 bases; nucleotides outside the gene matches: 5. In DNA form, the CDR3 reads TGTGCCAGCAGTCCGTTGGACAGGAATCAGCCCCAGCATTTT. Protein: CASSPLDRNQPQHF.

The V gene is TRBV7-3, the J gene TRBJ2-3; 9 nucleotides agree with TRBD2. The germline V gene has CDR1 SGHTA and CDR2 FQGTGA. V lost 2 bases to trimming and J lost 5 bases; unmatched junction nucleotides: 5. The CDR3 has 15 amino acids. CDR3 region: CASSLGGGALDTQYF. DNA of the CDR3: TGTGCCAGCAGCTTAGGCGGGGGGGCCTTAGATACGCAGTATTTT.

The V call is TRBV30, the J call TRBJ2-7, with TRBD1 identical over 7 bases. The CDR3 spans 15 residues. The germline V gene encodes CDR1 GTSNPN and CDR2 SVGIG (reference sequence). V lost 5 bases and J lost 0; bases outside the gene matches: 10. The CDR3 sequence: CAWAINRGPSYEQYF. Written as DNA, the CDR3 is TGTGCCTGGGCCATAAACAGGGGACCCTCCTACGAGCAGTACTTC. The full variable domain, its missing parts supplied by reference TRBV30 and TRBJ2-7, is SQTIHQWPATLVQPVGSPLSLECTVEGTSNPNLYWYRQAAGRGLQLLFYSVGIGQISSEVPQNLSASRPQDRQFILSSKKLLLSDSGFYLCAWAINRGPSYEQYFGPGTRLTVT.

The chain couples TRBV4-2 to TRBJ1-3; D ambiguous. CDR1 LGHNA and CDR2 YNFKEQ come from the germline V gene. CDR3 size: 16 residues. The ends were cut back, 0 bases at V and 1 base at J, with 10 bases in the middle. CDR3 nucleotides: TGTGCCAGCAGCCAAGATAATCGGGGTTCTGGAAACACCATATATTTT. Its translation: CASSQDNRGSGNTIYF.

This clone occurred a few times. The J gene is TRBJ1-5, the V gene TRBV2, with D possibly TRBD1 on 5 matching bases. The CDR3 contains 15 residues. Per germline, CDR1 SNHLY and CDR2 FYNNEI. The V end was cut by 7 bases, the J end by 0 bases, with 13 bases between. The CDR3 sequence: CASTDKAYSNQPQHF. CDR3 coding DNA: TGTGCCAGCACGGACAAGGCTTATAGCAATCAGCCCCAGCATTTT.

The J gene is TRBJ2-1, the V gene TRBV7-8; 8 bases are a match to TRBD2. Germline V gene sequence: CDR1 SGHVS, CDR2 FQNEAQ. V gave up 3 bases and J gave up 9 bases; unmatched junction bases: 7. This CDR3 is 14 amino acids long. The CDR3 DNA reads TGTGCCAGCAGCTTGCGGGGGGCCCTTGGTGAGCAGTTCTTC. Translation: CASSLRGALGEQFF. Using reference TRBV7-8 and TRBJ2-1 for the parts outside the CDR3, the full variable domain is GAGVSQSPRYKVAKRGQDVALRCDPISGHVSLFWYQQALGQGPEFLTYFQNEAQLDKSGLPSDRFFAERPEGSVSTLKIQRTQQEDSAVYLCASSLRGALGEQFFGPGTRLTVL.

The chain couples TRBV6-1 to TRBJ2-7; the D gene could be TRBD1 or TRBD2 (5 bases each). The germline CDR1 and CDR2 sequences are MNHNS and SASEGT. The V end was cut by 4 bases, the J end by 2 bases, with 12 bases between. The CDR3 covers 14 residues. The CDR3 nucleotides are TGTGCCAGCAGTGGGGACGCTCGCCCCTACGAGCAGTACTTC. Translating gives CASSGDARPYEQYF.

This sequence joins TRBV7-2 and TRBJ2-5; the D is unclear. This CDR3 is built from 14 residues. With 5 bases removed from V and 2 bases from J, the gap between germline ends came to 12 bases. Per germline, CDR1 SGHTA and CDR2 FQGNSA. Here the CDR3 reads CASSPRSEQETQYF. CDR3 sequence (DNA): TGTGCCAGCAGCCCCCGCAGCGAACAAGAGACCCAGTACTTC.

This chain joins TRBV28 and TRBJ2-1; 7 positions match TRBD2. V shed 5 bases and J 2 bases; nucleotides not matched to a gene: 12. Germline V CDR1 and CDR2: MDHEN, SYDVKM. This CDR3 has 17 residues. CDR3 sequence reads: CASSQYIKGGTYNEQFF. In nucleotides, the CDR3 is TGTGCCAGCAGTCAATATATTAAGGGAGGGACCTACAATGAGCAGTTCTTC.

The V gene is TRBV6-6, the J gene TRBJ1-3; D is unclear. Trimming removed 1 base at V and 0 bases at J, with 10 bases between. CDR1 and CDR2 from the germline V gene are MNHNY and SVGAGI (reference sequence). This CDR3 region has 16 residues. CDR3 residues: CASSYLDVNSGNTIYF. DNA of the CDR3: TGTGCCAGCAGTTACTTGGACGTTAACTCTGGAAACACCATATATTTT.

The V and J genes are TRBV15 and TRBJ2-7; D is unresolved. The CDR3 has 15 amino acids. The germline V gene encodes CDR1 LNHNV and CDR2 YYDKDF (reference sequence). V was clipped by 0 bases and J by 2 bases, with 11 bases between them. Here the CDR3 DNA reads TGTGCCACCAGCAGAGACACCACAGAACCCTACGAGCAGTACTTC. Amino acids: CATSRDTTEPYEQYF.

The V gene is TRBV10-1, the J gene TRBJ2-3; D may correspond to TRBD1 or TRBD2 (6 bases each). CDR3 size: 15 residues. The V end lost 6 bases, the J end lost 5 bases, and 18 bases lay between the germline ends. CDR1 WNHNN and CDR2 SYGVQD come from the germline V gene (reference sequence). The CDR3 region has the DNA TGCGCCAGCAGCAGTGTGGCCGAGGGGGGAGATACGCAGTATTTT. Its protein is CASSSVAEGGDTQYF.

This clone has a single count. The chain combines TRBV6-5 with TRBJ1-2, with 8 bases fitting TRBD1. Germline V CDR1 and CDR2: MNHEY, SVGAGI. CDR3 size: 14 residues. Trimming took 6 bases from V and 4 from J; bases not matched to a gene: 7. This CDR3 is CASSYGQGSYGYTF. The CDR3 nucleotides are TGTGCCAGCAGCTATGGACAGGGTAGCTATGGCTACACCTTC.

The V call is TRBV9, the J call TRBJ1-1, with D maybe TRBD1 (5 bases). V lost 0 bases to trimming and J lost 5 bases, with 11 bases between them. Germline V gene sequence: CDR1 SGDLS, CDR2 YYNGEE. The CDR3 extends over 14 amino acids. DNA of the CDR3: TGTGCCAGCAGCGTAGGGGCAGGGAGGACTGAAGCTTTCTTT. Translating it yields CASSVGAGRTEAFF.

This clone was seen once. The chain joins TRBV11-2 to TRBJ2-5; TRBD2 matches 10 bases. The CDR3 has 16 residues. Germline V gives CDR1 SGHAT, CDR2 FQNNGV. V gave up 5 bases and J gave up 1 base; unmatched junction bases: 7. The CDR3 DNA is TGTGCCAGCAGCCTTCGGACTAGCGGCCCCCAAGAGACCCAGTACTTC. Amino acid sequence: CASSLRTSGPQETQYF.

The sample holds one count of this clone. This chain links TRBV28 with TRBJ1-1; tentative D call: TRBD1 (5 bases). V gave up 6 bases and J gave up 3 bases, with 14 bases separating them. In germline, CDR1 is MDHEN, CDR2 SYDVKM. The CDR3 covers 14 residues. The CDR3 protein is CASSLAGSDTEAFF. DNA for the CDR3: TGTGCCAGCAGCTTGGCAGGGTCAGACACTGAAGCTTTCTTT.

The chain is built from TRBV19 and TRBJ2-7, with D unclear. This CDR3 contains 14 residues. Trimming removed 7 bases at V and 0 bases at J, with 13 bases between. Germline V gives CDR1 LNHDA, CDR2 SQIVND (reference sequence). The CDR3 coding sequence is TGTGCCAGTACCCCCCAGCACAGCTCCTACGAGCAGTACTTC. This translates into CASTPQHSSYEQYF. Together with reference TRBV19 and TRBJ2-7, the CDR3 gives the full variable domain: DGGITQSPKYLFRKEGQNVTLSCEQNLNHDAMYWYRQDPGQGLRLIYYSQIVNDFQKGDIAEGYSVSREKKESFPLTVTSAQKNPTAFYLCASTPQHSSYEQYFGPGTRLTVT.

This clone has more than one count but fewer than ten. As DNA, the CDR3 is TGTGCCAGCAGCACACCCGGGACTACCCCTAACACCGGGGAGCTGTTTTTT. Translating gives CASSTPGTTPNTGELFF. V gene TRBV9 combines with J gene TRBJ2-2; 7 bases map to TRBD2. J lost 2 bases, V lost 4 bases, and 11 bases had no gene match. Germline V CDR1 and CDR2: SGDLS, YYNGEE. The CDR3 has 17 residues.

The chain joins TRBV2 to TRBJ2-2, with D possibly matching TRBD2 (5 bases). The germline V gene has CDR1 SNHLY and CDR2 FYNNEI. V lost 6 bases and J 5 bases, leaving 10 bases between the germline ends. The CDR3 has 13 residues. The CDR3 protein is CASREVGTGELFF. The CDR3 DNA reads TGTGCCAGCAGGGAGGTAGGGACCGGGGAGCTGTTTTTT. The full variable domain, its missing parts supplied by reference TRBV2 and TRBJ2-2, is EPEVTQTPSHQVTQMGQEVILRCVPISNHLYFYWYRQILGQKVEFLVSFYNNEISEKSEIFDDQFSVERPDGSNFTLKIRSTKLEDSAMYFCASREVGTGELFFGEGSRLTVL.

This clone was seen only once. The chain couples TRBV10-1 to TRBJ2-5; no clear D gene. The CDR3 sequence is 12 residues long. Trimming removed 3 bases at V and 0 bases at J, with 2 bases between. Germline V gene data show CDR1 as WNHNN and CDR2 as SYGVQD (reference sequence). The CDR3 protein is CASSDHQETQYF. The CDR3 DNA reads as TGCGCCAGCAGTGACCACCAAGAGACCCAGTACTTC.